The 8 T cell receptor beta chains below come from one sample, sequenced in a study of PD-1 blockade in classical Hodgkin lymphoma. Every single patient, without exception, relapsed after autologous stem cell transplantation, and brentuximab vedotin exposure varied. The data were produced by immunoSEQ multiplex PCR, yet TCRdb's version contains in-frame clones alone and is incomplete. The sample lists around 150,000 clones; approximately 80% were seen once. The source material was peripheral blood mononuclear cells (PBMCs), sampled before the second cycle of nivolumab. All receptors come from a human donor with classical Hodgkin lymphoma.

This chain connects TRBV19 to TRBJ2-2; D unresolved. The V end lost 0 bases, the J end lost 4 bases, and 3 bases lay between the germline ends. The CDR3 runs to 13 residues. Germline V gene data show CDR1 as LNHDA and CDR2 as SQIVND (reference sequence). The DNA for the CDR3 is TGTGCCAGTAGTATAGAAGTCACCGGGGAGCTGTTTTTT. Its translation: CASSIEVTGELFF.

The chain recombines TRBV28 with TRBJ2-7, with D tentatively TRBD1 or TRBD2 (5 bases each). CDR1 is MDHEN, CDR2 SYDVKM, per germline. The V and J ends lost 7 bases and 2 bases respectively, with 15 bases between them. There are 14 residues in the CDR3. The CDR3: CASTPPGQPYEQYF. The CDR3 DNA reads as TGTGCCAGCACCCCCCCGGGGCAACCCTACGAGCAGTACTTC.

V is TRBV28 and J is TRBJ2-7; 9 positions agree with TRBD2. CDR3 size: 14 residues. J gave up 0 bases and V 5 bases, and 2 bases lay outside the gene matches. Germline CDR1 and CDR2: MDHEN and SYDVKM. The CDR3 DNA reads TGTGCCAGCAGTCAGCGGGAGGACTCCTACGAGCAGTACTTC. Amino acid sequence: CASSQREDSYEQYF.

CDR3 region: CASSLRGTGYSPLHF. CDR3 sequence (DNA): TGTGCCAGCAGCTTACGAGGGACAGGTTATTCACCCCTCCACTTT. The chain recombines TRBV11-3 with TRBJ1-6, with TRBD1 matching over 8 bases. The CDR3 contains 15 residues. The germline gives CDR1 SGHNT, CDR2 YENEEA. With V trimmed by 2 bases and J by 8 bases, 5 bases remained unmatched.

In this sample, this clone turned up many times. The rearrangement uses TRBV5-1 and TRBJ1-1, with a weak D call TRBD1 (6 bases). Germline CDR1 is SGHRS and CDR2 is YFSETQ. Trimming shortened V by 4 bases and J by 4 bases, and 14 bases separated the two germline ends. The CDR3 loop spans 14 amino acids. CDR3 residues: CASSPVDRGTEAFF. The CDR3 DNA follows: TGCGCCAGCAGCCCAGTGGACAGAGGCACTGAAGCTTTCTTT.

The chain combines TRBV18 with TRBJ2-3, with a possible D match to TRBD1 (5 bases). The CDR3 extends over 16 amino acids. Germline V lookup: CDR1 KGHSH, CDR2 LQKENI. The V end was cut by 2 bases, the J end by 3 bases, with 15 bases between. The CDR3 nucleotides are TGTGCCAGCTCACCAGCCGTTGTCAGGGCGACAGATACGCAGTATTTT. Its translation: CASSPAVVRATDTQYF.

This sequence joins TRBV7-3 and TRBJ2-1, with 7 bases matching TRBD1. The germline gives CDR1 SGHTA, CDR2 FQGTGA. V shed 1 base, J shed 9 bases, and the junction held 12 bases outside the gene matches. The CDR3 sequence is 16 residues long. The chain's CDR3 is CASSLRGGSNLGEQFF. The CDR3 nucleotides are TGTGCCAGCAGCTTAAGAGGGGGCTCGAATTTAGGTGAGCAGTTCTTC.

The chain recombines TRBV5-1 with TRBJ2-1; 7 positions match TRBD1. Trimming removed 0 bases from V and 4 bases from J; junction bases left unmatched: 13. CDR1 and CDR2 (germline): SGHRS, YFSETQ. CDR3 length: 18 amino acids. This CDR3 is CASSLARADRGLYNEQFF. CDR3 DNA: TGCGCCAGCAGCTTGGCCAGGGCGGATAGGGGGCTATACAATGAGCAGTTCTTC.